Below, 13 T cell receptor beta chains from the same sample are listed, as sequenced in a study of shared clonotypes between healthy human individuals. The table came from immunoSEQ multiplex PCR; TCRdb's copy has only in-frame clones and leaves some out. The sample lists 520,000 or so clones, less than 85% occurring once. The material sequenced was PBMCs. These receptor sequences come from a woman aged 40 to 50 in good health. Some clones in this sample may be carry-over from other donors' samples.

The chain combines TRBV19 with TRBJ1-2; D might be TRBD1 (6 bases). Trimming removed 8 bases at V and 2 bases at J, with 15 bases between. The germline CDR1 and CDR2 sequences are LNHDA and SQIVND (reference sequence). This CDR3 contains 14 residues. CDR3 sequence reads: CASSRDTLNYGYTF. CDR3 in DNA: TGTGCCAGTTCCCGGGACACCTTAAACTATGGCTACACCTTC.

The chain joins TRBV18 to TRBJ2-7; D is unclear. The CDR3 runs 15 residues. The V end was cut by 3 bases, the J end by 5 bases, with 17 bases between. Germline V lookup: CDR1 KGHSH, CDR2 LQKENI. The CDR3, as DNA: TGTGCCAGCTCACCTGACTTATACCAGATAGACGAGCAGTACTTC. It specifies CASSPDLYQIDEQYF.

The chain links TRBV4-1 to TRBJ2-6; 10 bases fit TRBD2. Germline V gene data show CDR1 as MGHRA and CDR2 as YSYEKL. The CDR3 length is 17 residues. The trim removed 2 bases at V and 2 bases at J, leaving 3 bases unmatched. The CDR3 sequence is CASSQLAGVTGANVLTF. The CDR3, as DNA: TGCGCCAGCAGCCAACTAGCGGGAGTTACTGGGGCCAACGTCCTGACTTTC.

V usage is TRBV7-2 and J usage is TRBJ2-3; perhaps TRBD2 as D (6 bases). The V end lost 5 bases, the J end lost 4 bases, and 19 bases lay between the germline ends. Germline V lookup: CDR1 SGHTA, CDR2 FQGNSA. This CDR3 contains 16 residues. The DNA of the CDR3 is TGTGCCAGCAGCCCGGGACTCCACATTCGCGCAGATACGCAGTATTTT. It translates to CASSPGLHIRADTQYF.

The chain is built from TRBV27 and TRBJ2-2; 9 bases are a match to TRBD1. Germline loops: CDR1 MNHEY, CDR2 SMNVEV (reference sequence). With V trimmed by 6 bases and J by 0 bases, 8 bases remained unmatched. CDR3 size: 17 residues. CDR3 loop: CASSSYYRGPNTGELFF. For the CDR3, the DNA is TGTGCCAGCAGCTCCTACTACAGGGGGCCGAACACCGGGGAGCTGTTTTTT.

Ten or more counts support this clone. The chain joins TRBV7-9 to TRBJ2-3; 10 nucleotides line up with TRBD2. The CDR3 length is 15 residues. The junction had 7 bases not matched to a gene; V was cut back by 5 bases and J by 5 bases. Germline loops: CDR1 SEHNR, CDR2 FQNEAQ (reference sequence). This chain's CDR3 is CASSQRTSGEDTQYF. CDR3 DNA sequence: TGTGCCAGCAGCCAAAGGACTAGCGGCGAAGATACGCAGTATTTT.

The chain links TRBV29-1 to TRBJ2-3; perhaps TRBD2 as D (7 bases). From germline, CDR1 is SQVTM and CDR2 ANQGSEA. V was shortened by 8 bases and J by 2 bases, with 14 bases between the two germline ends. This CDR3 spans 13 amino acids. CDR3 in amino acids: CSTGGGSTDTQYF. The DNA of the CDR3 is TGCAGCACCGGCGGGGGCTCCACAGATACGCAGTATTTT.

Details on this clone: Possible read error: a much larger clone is one base away. The V and J genes are TRBV6-5 and TRBJ2-7; the match to TRBD2 covers 7 bases. The CDR3 covers 14 residues. J lost 5 bases, V lost 0 bases, and 4 bases had no gene match. Germline-derived CDR1 and CDR2 are MNHEY and SVGAGI. The CDR3 DNA follows: TGTGCCAGCAGTTACTCGGCGGGAGTAAACGAGCAGTACTTC. It yields the protein CASSYSAGVNEQYF.

The gene calls are TRBV7-3 and TRBJ2-3; the match to TRBD2 covers 9 bases. Germline V gene sequence: CDR1 SGHTA, CDR2 FQGTGA. J gave up 1 base and V 6 bases, and 11 bases lay outside the gene matches. The CDR3 consists of 17 residues. Written as DNA, the CDR3 is TGTGCCAGCAGTAAGACGGTAGCGGGAGTTGGCACAGATACGCAGTATTTT. As protein: CASSKTVAGVGTDTQYF.

The chain's CDR3 is CASSASGYEQYF. The CDR3 nucleotides are TGTGCCAGCAGTGCCTCAGGATACGAGCAGTACTTC. The chain combines TRBV28 with TRBJ2-7, with D uncertain. Trimming removed 5 bases at V and 4 bases at J, with 9 bases between. CDR3 length equals 12 residues. Germline loops: CDR1 MDHEN, CDR2 SYDVKM.

This clone has just one count. The chain uses TRBV5-1 and TRBJ2-3; TRBD1 matches at 7 bases. From germline, CDR1 is SGHRS and CDR2 YFSETQ. This CDR3 is built from 14 residues. V dropped 4 bases and J dropped 6; count of bases not matched to a gene: 8. CDR3 sequence: CASSRTGGFDTQYF. CDR3 coding DNA: TGCGCCAGCAGCCGGACAGGAGGTTTCGATACGCAGTATTTT.

The chain carries TRBV6-4 and TRBJ2-6, with D unresolved. The germline V and J ends were trimmed by 2 bases and 1 base, with 9 bases remaining between them. The V gene's germline CDR1 is MRHNA and CDR2 SNTAGT. CDR3 length equals 16 residues. CDR3 sequence: CASSDGKGSGANVLTF. In DNA, the CDR3 is TGTGCCAGCAGTGACGGGAAGGGATCTGGGGCCAACGTCCTGACTTTC.

The rearrangement uses TRBV7-2 and TRBJ2-3, with TRBD2 matching 12 bases. In germline, CDR1 is SGHTA, CDR2 FQGNSA. The CDR3 loop spans 15 amino acids. The J segment lost 5 bases and the V segment lost 5 bases, leaving 5 bases of the junction unmatched. Written as DNA, the CDR3 is TGTGCCAGCAGCCTCCTAGCGGGAGGGGTAGATACGCAGTATTTT. The encoded protein is CASSLLAGGVDTQYF.